This T cell receptor beta chain is from a study of blood T cell repertoires in COVID-19. V shed 6 bases and J shed 3 bases, with 12 bases lying between them. There are 13 residues in the CDR3. Germline loops: CDR1 MNHEY, CDR2 SVGAGI. All enrollees were about 18 to 89 years old and from approximately 24 US areas. Participant-reported clinical history was the basis for cohort assignment. This table comes from immunoSEQ multiplex PCR, and its TCRdb copy is limited to in-frame clones, with some not included. The top ten hold about 10% of the sample, which has 200,000 to 250,000 clones, 70% to 90% seen once.

Sequencing was done on a sample of PBMCs or T cells enriched from blood (not recorded which). This sequence originates from a man aged 30 to 45 who had recovered from COVID-19. This chain uses TRBV6-5 with TRBJ2-7; unclear D gene. CDR3 bases: TGTGCCAGCAGGCCACCCATAGACTACGAGCAGTACTTC. It yields the protein CASRPPIDYEQYF.